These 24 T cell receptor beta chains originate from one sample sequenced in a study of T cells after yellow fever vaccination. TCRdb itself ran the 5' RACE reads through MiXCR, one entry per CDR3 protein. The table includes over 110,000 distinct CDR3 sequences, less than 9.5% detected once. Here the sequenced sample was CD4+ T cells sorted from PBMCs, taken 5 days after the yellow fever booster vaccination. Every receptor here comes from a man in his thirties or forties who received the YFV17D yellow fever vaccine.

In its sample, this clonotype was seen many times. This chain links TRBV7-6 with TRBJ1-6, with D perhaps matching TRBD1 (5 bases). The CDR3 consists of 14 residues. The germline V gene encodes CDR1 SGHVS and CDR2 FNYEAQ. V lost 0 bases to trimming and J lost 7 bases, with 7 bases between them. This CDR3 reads CASSLAGDNSPLHF. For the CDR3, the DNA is TGTGCCAGCAGCTTAGCTGGGGACAATTCACCCCTCCACTTT.

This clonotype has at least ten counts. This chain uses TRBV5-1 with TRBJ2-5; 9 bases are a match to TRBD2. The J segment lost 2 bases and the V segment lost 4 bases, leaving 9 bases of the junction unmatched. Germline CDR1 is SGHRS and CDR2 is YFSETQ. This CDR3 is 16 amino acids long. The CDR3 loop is CASSPGAGGTQETQYF. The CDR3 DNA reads TGCGCCAGCAGCCCCGGAGCGGGAGGCACACAAGAGACCCAGTACTTC.

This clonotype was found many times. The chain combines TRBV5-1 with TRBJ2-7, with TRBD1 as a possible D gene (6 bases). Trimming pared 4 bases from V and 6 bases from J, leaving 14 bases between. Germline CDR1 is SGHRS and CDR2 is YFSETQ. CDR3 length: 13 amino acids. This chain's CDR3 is CASSGDTLGEQYF. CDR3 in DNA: TGCGCCAGCAGCGGGGACACCCTAGGCGAGCAGTACTTC.

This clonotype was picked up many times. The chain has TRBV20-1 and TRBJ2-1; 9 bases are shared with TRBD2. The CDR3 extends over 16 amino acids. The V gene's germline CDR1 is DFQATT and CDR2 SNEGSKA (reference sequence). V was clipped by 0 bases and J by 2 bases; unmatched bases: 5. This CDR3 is CSARDHAGGAYNEQFF. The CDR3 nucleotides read TGCAGTGCTAGAGATCATGCGGGAGGGGCCTACAATGAGCAGTTCTTC.

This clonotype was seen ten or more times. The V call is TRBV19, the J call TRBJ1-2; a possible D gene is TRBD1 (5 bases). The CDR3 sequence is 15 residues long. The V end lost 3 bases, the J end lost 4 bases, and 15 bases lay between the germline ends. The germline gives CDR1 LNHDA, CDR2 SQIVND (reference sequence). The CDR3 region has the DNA TGTGCCAGTAGTATGCTCCAGGGTCGGGGCTATGGCTACACCTTC. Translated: CASSMLQGRGYGYTF. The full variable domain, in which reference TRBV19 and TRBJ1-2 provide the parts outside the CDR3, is DGGITQSPKYLFRKEGQNVTLSCEQNLNHDAMYWYRQDPGQGLRLIYYSQIVNDFQKGDIAEGYSVSREKKESFPLTVTSAQKNPTAFYLCASSMLQGRGYGYTFGSGTRLTVV.

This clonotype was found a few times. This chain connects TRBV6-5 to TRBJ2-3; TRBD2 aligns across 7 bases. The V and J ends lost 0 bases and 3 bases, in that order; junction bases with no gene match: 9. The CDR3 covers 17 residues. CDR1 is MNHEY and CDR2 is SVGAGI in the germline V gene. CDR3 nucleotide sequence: TGTGCCAGCAGTTACTCGTTTGGGGTCGGGGGGACAGATACGCAGTATTTT. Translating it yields CASSYSFGVGGTDTQYF.

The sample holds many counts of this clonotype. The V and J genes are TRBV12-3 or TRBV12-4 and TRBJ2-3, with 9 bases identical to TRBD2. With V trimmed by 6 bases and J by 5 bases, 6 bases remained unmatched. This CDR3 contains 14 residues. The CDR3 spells CASRISGSVDTQYF. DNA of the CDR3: TGTGCCAGCAGGATTAGCGGGAGCGTAGATACGCAGTATTTT.

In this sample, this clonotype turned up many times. DNA of the CDR3: TGTGCCAGCAGCTTAGGGGACTCATACAAAAACATTCAGTACTTC. Amino acid sequence: CASSLGDSYKNIQYF. The chain employs TRBV28 and TRBJ2-4; a weak D match, TRBD2 (6 bases). V lost 6 bases, J lost 3 bases, and 15 bases lay in between. Germline V lookup: CDR1 MDHEN, CDR2 SYDVKM. This CDR3 comprises 15 residues.

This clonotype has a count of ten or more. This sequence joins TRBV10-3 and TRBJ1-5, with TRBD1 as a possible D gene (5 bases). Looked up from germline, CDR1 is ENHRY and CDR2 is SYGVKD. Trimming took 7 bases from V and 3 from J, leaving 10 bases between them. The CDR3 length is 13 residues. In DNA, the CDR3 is TGTGCCATCACCACAGGATTCAATCAGCCCCAGCATTTT. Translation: CAITTGFNQPQHF.

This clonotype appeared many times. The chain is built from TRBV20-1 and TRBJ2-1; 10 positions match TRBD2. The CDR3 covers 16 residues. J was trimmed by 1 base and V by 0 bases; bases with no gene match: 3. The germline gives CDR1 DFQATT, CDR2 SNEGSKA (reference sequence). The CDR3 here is CSARDLAGASYNEQFF. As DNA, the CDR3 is TGCAGTGCTAGAGACCTAGCGGGAGCTTCCTACAATGAGCAGTTCTTC.

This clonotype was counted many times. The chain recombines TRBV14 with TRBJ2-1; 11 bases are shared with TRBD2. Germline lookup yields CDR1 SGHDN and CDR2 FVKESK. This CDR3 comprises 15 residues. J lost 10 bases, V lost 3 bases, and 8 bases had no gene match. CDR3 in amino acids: CASSHRLAGWGEQFF. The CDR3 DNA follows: TGTGCCAGCAGCCATCGACTAGCGGGATGGGGGGAGCAGTTCTTC.

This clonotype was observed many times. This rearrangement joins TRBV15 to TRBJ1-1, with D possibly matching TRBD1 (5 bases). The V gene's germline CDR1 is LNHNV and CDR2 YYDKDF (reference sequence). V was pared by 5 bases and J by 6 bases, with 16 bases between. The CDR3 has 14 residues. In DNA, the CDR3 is TGTGCCACCAGCCCCACACCCAGGGCGGCTGAAGCTTTCTTT. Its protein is CATSPTPRAAEAFF.

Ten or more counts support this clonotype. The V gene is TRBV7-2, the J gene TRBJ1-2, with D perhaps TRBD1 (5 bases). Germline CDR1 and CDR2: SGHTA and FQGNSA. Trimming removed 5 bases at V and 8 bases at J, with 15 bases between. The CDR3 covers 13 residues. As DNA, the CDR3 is TGTGCCAGCAGCCCGTGGTCGGGGGAGGGCTACACCTTC. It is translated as CASSPWSGEGYTF.

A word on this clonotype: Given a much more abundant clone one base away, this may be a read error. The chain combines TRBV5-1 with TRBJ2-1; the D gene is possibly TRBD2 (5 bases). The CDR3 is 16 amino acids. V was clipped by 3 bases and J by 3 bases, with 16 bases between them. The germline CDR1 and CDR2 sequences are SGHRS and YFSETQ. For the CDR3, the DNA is TGCGCCAGCAGCTCCCCCGCCGTGACTATCTACAATGAGCAGTTCTTC. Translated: CASSSPAVTIYNEQFF.

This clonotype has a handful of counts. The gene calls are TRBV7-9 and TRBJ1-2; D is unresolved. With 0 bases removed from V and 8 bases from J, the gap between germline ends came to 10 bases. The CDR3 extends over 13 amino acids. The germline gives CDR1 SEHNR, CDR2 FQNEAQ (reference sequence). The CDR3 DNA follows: TGTGCCAGCAGCTTAGCCATTCCTAGGGGCTACACCTTC. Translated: CASSLAIPRGYTF.

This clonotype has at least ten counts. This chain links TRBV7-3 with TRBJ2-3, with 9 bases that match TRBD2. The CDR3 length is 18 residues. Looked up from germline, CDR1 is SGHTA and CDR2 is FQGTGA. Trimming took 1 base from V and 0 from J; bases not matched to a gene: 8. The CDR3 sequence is CASSLRGPSGTSTDTQYF. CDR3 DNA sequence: TGTGCCAGCAGCTTAAGGGGGCCTAGCGGGACTAGCACAGATACGCAGTATTTT.

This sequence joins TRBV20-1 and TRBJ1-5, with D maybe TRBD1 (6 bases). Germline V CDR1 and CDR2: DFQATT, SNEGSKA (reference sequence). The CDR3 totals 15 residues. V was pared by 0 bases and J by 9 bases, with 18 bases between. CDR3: CSAREGGGTSGPQHF. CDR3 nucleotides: TGCAGTGCTAGAGAGGGGGGCGGCACATCGGGGCCCCAGCATTTT.

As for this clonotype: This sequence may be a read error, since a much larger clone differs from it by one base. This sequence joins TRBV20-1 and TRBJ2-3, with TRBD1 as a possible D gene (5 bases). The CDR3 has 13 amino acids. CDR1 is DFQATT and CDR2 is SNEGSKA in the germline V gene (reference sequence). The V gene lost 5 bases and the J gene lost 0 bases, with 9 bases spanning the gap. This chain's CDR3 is CSAGAQSTDTQYF. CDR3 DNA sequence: TGCAGTGCTGGGGCACAAAGCACAGATACGCAGTATTTT.

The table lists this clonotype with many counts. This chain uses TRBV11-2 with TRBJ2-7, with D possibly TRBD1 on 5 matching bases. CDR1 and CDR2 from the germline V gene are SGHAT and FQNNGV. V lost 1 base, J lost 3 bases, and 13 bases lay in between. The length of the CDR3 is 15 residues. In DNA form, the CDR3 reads TGTGCCAGCAGCTTAGGGGCTGGGGCTTACTACGAGCAGTACTTC. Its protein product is CASSLGAGAYYEQYF.

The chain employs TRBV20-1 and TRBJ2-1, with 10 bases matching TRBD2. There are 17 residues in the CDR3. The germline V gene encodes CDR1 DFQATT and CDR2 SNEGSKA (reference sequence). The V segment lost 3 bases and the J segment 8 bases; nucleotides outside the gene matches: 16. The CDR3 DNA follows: TGCAGTGCTAGCGGGAGAACTAGCGGGATCGGGTGGGATGAGCAGTTCTTC. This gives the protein CSASGRTSGIGWDEQFF.

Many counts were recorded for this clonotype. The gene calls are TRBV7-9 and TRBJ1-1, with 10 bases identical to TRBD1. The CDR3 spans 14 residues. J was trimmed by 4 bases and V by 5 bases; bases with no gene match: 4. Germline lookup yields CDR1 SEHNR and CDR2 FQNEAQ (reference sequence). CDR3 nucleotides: TGTGCCAGCAGCCCTGGGACAGGGGCCACTGAAGCTTTCTTT. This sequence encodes CASSPGTGATEAFF.

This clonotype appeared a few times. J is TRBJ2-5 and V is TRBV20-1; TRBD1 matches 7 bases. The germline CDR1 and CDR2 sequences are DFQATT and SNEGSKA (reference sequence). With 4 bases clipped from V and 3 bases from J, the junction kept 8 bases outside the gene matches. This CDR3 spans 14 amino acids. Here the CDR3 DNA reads TGCAGTGCTACAGAACCGGGACAGAAAGAGACCCAGTACTTC. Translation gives CSATEPGQKETQYF.

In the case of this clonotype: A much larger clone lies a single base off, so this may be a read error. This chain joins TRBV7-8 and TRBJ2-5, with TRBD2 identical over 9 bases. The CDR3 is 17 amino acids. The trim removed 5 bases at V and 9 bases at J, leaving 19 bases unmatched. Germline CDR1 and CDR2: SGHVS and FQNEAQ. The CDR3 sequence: CASSPSLREGPVKAQYF. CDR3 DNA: TGTGCCAGCAGCCCATCCTTGCGGGAGGGCCCAGTAAAGGCCCAGTACTTC.

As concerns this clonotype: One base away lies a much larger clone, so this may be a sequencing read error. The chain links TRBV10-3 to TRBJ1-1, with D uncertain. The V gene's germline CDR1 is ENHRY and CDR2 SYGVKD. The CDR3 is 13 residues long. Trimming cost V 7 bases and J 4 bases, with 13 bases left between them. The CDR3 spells CAITKHTSTEAFF. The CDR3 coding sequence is TGTGCCATCACCAAACATACGAGCACTGAAGCTTTCTTT.